This is a list of T cell receptor beta chains from one sample in a study of blood T cell repertoires in COVID-19. Here immunoSEQ multiplex PCR was the method, and the copy in TCRdb shows in-frame clones only, minus some. The repertoire includes about 270,000 clones, roughly 90% of them detected once, and around 3% sits in the top ten. The sequencing sample was made of PBMCs or T cells enriched from blood (not recorded which). These receptors originate from a woman between 45 and 60 years old who had recovered from COVID-19. Each CDR3 is given without its conserved first and last residue. The D gene is left open where the match is weak.

TRBV28,NA,TRBJ2-1,ASSTLYVGLEQF
TRBV19,NA,TRBJ2-7,ASSGQLTYEQY
TRBV24-1,NA,TRBJ2-7,ATSDLEAGGEQY
TRBV15,TRBD1,TRBJ2-3,ATSRDRGFADTQY
TRBV7-9,NA,TRBJ1-1,ASSTDSTEAF
TRBV10-1,NA,TRBJ1-1,ASSGSGAVNTEAF
TRBV10-2,TRBD1,TRBJ1-1,ASRTGANTEAF
TRBV7-3,TRBD2,TRBJ2-1,ASSFPSGGLAGGPGYNEQF
TRBV18,NA,TRBJ2-5,ASSHEAAEETQY
TRBV5-6,NA,TRBJ1-5,ASSVRAGGQPQH
TRBV7-2,NA,TRBJ1-2,ASSSQGWDGYT
TRBV6-5,NA,TRBJ2-7,ASSLTSSYEQY
TRBV4-1,TRBD1,TRBJ1-4,ASSQEWDRAEKLF
TRBV6-5,TRBD1,TRBJ2-7,ASSQRQGAYEQY
TRBV5-8,NA,TRBJ2-3,ASSLVQGGSRTDTQY
TRBV10-3,NA,TRBJ1-1,AIRLDGQNTEAF
TRBV5-1,NA,TRBJ1-1,ASSFGWRQMNTEAF
TRBV18,TRBD2,TRBJ2-1,ASSGGDSTEQF
TRBV15,TRBD2,TRBJ2-1,ATSTRLAGLYNEQF
TRBV19,NA,TRBJ2-7,ASSKASGASYEQY
TRBV21-1,NA,TRBJ2-2,ASSNSRRGDTGELF
TRBV4-1,NA,TRBJ2-3,ASSHPQGREFTDTQY
TRBV27,NA,TRBJ1-5,ATRTGNQPQH
TRBV28,NA,TRBJ1-6,ASSPKQGTHSPLH
TRBV18,NA,TRBJ2-1,ASSPRSGLLADNEQF
TRBV10-3,TRBD1,TRBJ1-2,AIRTGGVIGYT
TRBV5-4,TRBD2,TRBJ2-7,ASSRTLAGGREQY
TRBV3-1/TRBV3-2,NA,TRBJ1-5,ASSQGTGSNQPQH
TRBV6-5,TRBD1,TRBJ1-1,ASRGGQALPEAF
TRBV28,NA,TRBJ1-4,ASSPGHILRKLF
TRBV6-5,TRBD1,TRBJ1-1,ASSYLGQGNTEAF
TRBV27,TRBD2,TRBJ2-3,ASSLLGLAGADTQY
TRBV6-1,NA,TRBJ1-1,ASSERATAGLYTEAF
TRBV5-1,NA,TRBJ2-1,ASSLSPNNEQF
TRBV6-2/TRBV6-3,NA,TRBJ2-7,ASSIGRNRPYEQY
TRBV3-1/TRBV3-2,NA,TRBJ1-1,ASSQEYRRNTEAF
TRBV6-5,TRBD2,TRBJ2-1,ASSYSGTTYNEQF
TRBV28,NA,TRBJ2-1,ASSSYNEQF
TRBV7-8,NA,TRBJ1-5,ASSSNRAGNQPQH
TRBV7-6,TRBD1,TRBJ1-2,ASSNDRGDLGYT
TRBV6-2/TRBV6-3,TRBD2,TRBJ2-7,ASSYNSGAAYEQY
TRBV5-1,NA,TRBJ1-2,ASSPAGLGGYT
TRBV28,NA,TRBJ2-5,ASRARETQY
TRBV4-3,NA,TRBJ1-2,ASSQDLGHRNYGYT
TRBV19,NA,TRBJ2-5,ASSMHRGGETQY
TRBV4-3,NA,TRBJ2-5,ASSQDLQETQY
TRBV7-2,NA,TRBJ1-2,ASSFALSYGYT
TRBV24-1,NA,TRBJ1-1,ATSDLGPGGAF
TRBV2,TRBD1,TRBJ1-1,ASNRQGPRVGRTEAF
TRBV4-1,NA,TRBJ1-3,ASSQARGTGNTIY
TRBV4-3,NA,TRBJ1-1,ASSQEGRGNTEAF
TRBV14,NA,TRBJ2-7,ASSQPRGRTYEQY
TRBV5-1,NA,TRBJ2-5,ASSLSSGVQETQY
TRBV11-3,NA,TRBJ2-7,ASSRRGSIGHEQY
TRBV7-2,TRBD1,TRBJ1-4,ASSLGQGLQSNEKLF
TRBV19,NA,TRBJ2-2,ASSPRTATGELF
TRBV11-1,TRBD2,TRBJ2-3,ASSLAGGSYTQY
TRBV15,NA,TRBJ1-2,ATSRAGSYGYT
TRBV5-4,TRBD1,TRBJ1-3,ASSRDSLGNTIY